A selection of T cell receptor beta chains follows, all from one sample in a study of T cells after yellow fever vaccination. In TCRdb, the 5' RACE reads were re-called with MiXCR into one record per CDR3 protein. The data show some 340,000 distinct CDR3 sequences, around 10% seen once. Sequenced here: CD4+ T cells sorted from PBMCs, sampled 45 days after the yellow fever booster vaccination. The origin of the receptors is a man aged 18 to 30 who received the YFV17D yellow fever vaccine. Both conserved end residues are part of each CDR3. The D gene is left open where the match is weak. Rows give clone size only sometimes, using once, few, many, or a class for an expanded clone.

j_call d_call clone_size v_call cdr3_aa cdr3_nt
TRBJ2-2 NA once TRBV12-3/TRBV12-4 CASSPFETGELFF TGTGCCAGCAGTCCGTTTGAGACCGGGGAGCTGTTTTTT
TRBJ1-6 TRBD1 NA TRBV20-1 CSARDGRQGSNSPLHF TGCAGTGCTAGAGACGGAAGACAGGGATCAAATTCACCCCTCCACTTT
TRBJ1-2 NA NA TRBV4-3 CASSQGVGTAAGGYTF TGCGCCAGCAGCCAAGGGGTCGGGACCGCCGCCGGGGGCTACACCTTC
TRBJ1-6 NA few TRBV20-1 CSARPRYQGINYSYNSPLHF TGCAGTGCTAGGCCTCGGTATCAGGGGATTAATTACTCCTATAATTCACCCCTCCACTTT
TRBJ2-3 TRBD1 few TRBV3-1 CASSVRDRDTDTQYF TGTGCCAGCAGCGTCCGGGACAGGGACACAGATACGCAGTATTTT
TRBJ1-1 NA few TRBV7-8 CASSGNTVNTEAFF TGTGCCAGCAGCGGGAATACGGTGAACACTGAAGCTTTCTTT
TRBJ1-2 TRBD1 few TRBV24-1 CATPRGGTYNYGYTF TGTGCCACCCCCAGAGGGGGCACCTATAACTATGGCTACACCTTC
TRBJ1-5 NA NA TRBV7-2 CASSLYGRSSNQPQHF TGTGCCAGCAGCTTATACGGCCGGTCGAGCAATCAGCCCCAGCATTTT
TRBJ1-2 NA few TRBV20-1 CSARGQGGYGYTF TGCAGTGCTAGAGGGCAGGGCGGCTATGGCTACACCTTC
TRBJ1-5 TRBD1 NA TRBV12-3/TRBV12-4 CASRPQQGNQPQHF TGTGCCAGCAGACCCCAACAGGGGAATCAGCCCCAGCATTTT
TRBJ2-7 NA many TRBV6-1 CASSNPRDGPYEQYF TGTGCCAGCAGTAACCCCCGGGACGGACCCTACGAGCAGTACTTC
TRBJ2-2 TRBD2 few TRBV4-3 CASSQAGLAGGKTGELFF TGCGCCAGCAGCCAAGCTGGACTAGCGGGGGGGAAGACCGGGGAGCTGTTTTTT
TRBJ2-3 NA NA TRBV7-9 CASSRSGTTDTQYF TGTGCCAGCAGCCGGAGCGGAACCACAGATACGCAGTATTTT
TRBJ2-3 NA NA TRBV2 CASGLDTQYF TGTGCCAGCGGACTAGATACGCAGTATTTT
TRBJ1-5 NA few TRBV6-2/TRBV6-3 CASSYSLTGVGNQPQHF TGTGCCAGCAGTTACTCCCTGACGGGGGTCGGCAATCAGCCCCAGCATTTT
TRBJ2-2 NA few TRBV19 CATGIGQANTGELFF TGTGCCACTGGAATCGGGCAAGCGAACACCGGGGAGCTGTTTTTT
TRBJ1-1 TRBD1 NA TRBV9 CASSGTGGAGTEAFF TGTGCCAGCAGCGGAACAGGGGGCGCGGGGACTGAAGCTTTCTTT
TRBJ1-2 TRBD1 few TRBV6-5 CASRLGQGVYGYTF TGTGCCAGCAGACTGGGACAGGGTGTATATGGCTACACCTTC